Below, 28 T cell receptor beta chains from the same sample are listed, as sequenced in a study of CD8+CD57+ T cells in acquired aplastic anemia. Patients included in sequencing had previously demonstrated CD8+CD57+ cell expansion by flow cytometry. Profiling of TCR beta VDJ combinations and CDR3 sequences used genomic DNA as template. TCRdb reanalysed the reads using MiXCR and keeps one entry per CDR3 protein. The sample records around 250,000 distinct CDR3 sequences, around 82% being singletons. Sequencing used sorted CD4+, CD8+, or CD8+CD57+ T cells (not recorded which) from PBMCs. The receptors here all came from a human donor with aplastic anemia.

Worth noting for this clonotype: Without the conserved terminal phenylalanine or tryptophan, this CDR3 likely stems from a read error. The DNA is left out, because the CDR3 cannot be placed on it with certainty; the CDR3 is given as TCRdb lists it. The V gene is TRBV7-3, the J gene TRBJ1-2. Germline-derived CDR1 and CDR2 are SGHTA and FQGTGA. A total of 13 residues make up the CDR3, ends included. The CDR3 protein is CASSHDLAGSATS.

The chain links TRBV7-9 to TRBJ2-3; D uncertain. TRBJ1-2 explains the end of the DNA better; the J call may be wrong. Germline CDR1 and CDR2: SEHNR and FQNEAQ (reference sequence). This CDR3 region has 13 residues. CDR3 nucleotides: TGTGCCAGCAGCGGAGCCGGGGATTATGGCTACACCTTC. Translating it yields CASSGAGDYGYTF.

The chain couples TRBV7-8 to TRBJ2-1; no clear D gene. The CDR3 extends over 16 amino acids. V was cut by 2 bases and J by 13 bases, with 24 bases left in between. Germline values: CDR1 SGHVS, CDR2 FQNEAQ. The CDR3 DNA follows: TGTGCCAGCAGCTTACAAAGAGGTCCCGAGACCCAGTATCAGTTCTTC. This sequence encodes CASSLQRGPETQYQFF.

The rearrangement links TRBV4-3 to TRBJ2-7; 13 nucleotides align to TRBD2. Losses at the gene ends were 6 bases for V and 0 bases for J; bases not matched to a gene: 2. Germline values: CDR1 LGHNA, CDR2 YSLEER. This CDR3 region has 15 residues. CDR3 in amino acids: CASSGTSGDSYEQYF. The CDR3 bases are TGCGCCAGCAGTGGGACTAGCGGGGACTCCTACGAGCAGTACTTC.

V usage is TRBV11-1 and J usage is TRBJ2-7, with 9 nucleotides matching TRBD2. From germline, CDR1 is SGHAT and CDR2 FQDESV (reference sequence). This CDR3 comprises 17 residues. The V gene end was trimmed by 3 bases and the J gene end by 8 bases; junction bases not matched to a gene: 17. The CDR3 sequence: CASSFQRSGGSDEQQYV. In nucleotides, the CDR3 is TGTGCCAGCAGCTTTCAAAGAAGCGGGGGGAGCGATGAGCAGCAGTACGTC.

As to this clonotype: An end of the junction does not agree with germline; a read error may underlie this. The V call is TRBV5-1, the J call TRBJ2-3; no clear D. Germline lookup yields CDR1 SGHRS and CDR2 YFSETQ. The CDR3 loop spans 14 amino acids. This CDR3 is CASSPSTSPYTQYF. The CDR3 DNA follows: TGTGCCAGCAGCCCCAGCACATCCCCCTATACGCAGTATTTT. Combining the CDR3 with reference TRBV5-1 and TRBJ2-3 gives the whole variable domain KAGVTQTPRYLIKTRGQQVTLSCSPISGHRSVSWYQQTPGQGLQFLFEYFSETQRNKGNFPGRFSGRQFSNSRSEMNVSTLELGDSALYLCASSPSTSPYTQYFGPGTRLTVL.

Notes on this clonotype: A read error may account for a junction end that differs from germline. The chain joins TRBV7-8 to TRBJ2-5; D is undetermined. The CDR3 has 14 amino acids. Germline CDR1 is SGHVS and CDR2 is FQNEAQ. The CDR3 nucleotides read TGTGCCAGCAGCTGTGACCCAGACGAGACGACCCAGTCCTTC. This sequence encodes CASSCDPDETTQSF.

As concerns this clonotype: No conserved phenylalanine or tryptophan is present at the end of the CDR3, so a read error is the likely explanation. The limits of the CDR3 on the DNA are not certain, so only TCRdb's listed CDR3 is given. The chain has TRBV7-2 and TRBJ2-5; the D call of TRBD1 is as the table states it, not checked on the DNA. Germline CDR1 and CDR2: SGHTA and FQGNSA. The CDR3 is 13 residues long, counting both termini. The CDR3 loop reads CASSLDGGPPQYI.

A remark on this clonotype: This CDR3 is missing its conserved last phenylalanine or tryptophan, likely due to a read error. The DNA is left out, because the CDR3 cannot be placed on it with certainty; the CDR3 is given as TCRdb lists it. V gene TRBV7-9 combines with J gene TRBJ2-1; the D call in the table, TRBD2, was not verified against the DNA. Looked up from germline, CDR1 is SEHNR and CDR2 is FQNEAQ (reference sequence). The CDR3 has 13 residues if both end residues are counted. The CDR3 here is CASSFSPVAGEQY.

This clonotype has more than one count but fewer than ten. The V and J genes are TRBV20-1 and TRBJ2-5; 9 positions match TRBD2. After removal of 1 base from V and 5 bases from J, the junction contained 14 bases not matched to a gene. Germline V gives CDR1 DFQATT, CDR2 SNEGSKA (reference sequence). The CDR3 sequence is 17 residues long. CDR3 sequence (DNA): TGCAGTGCTAGAGCCCCCCGTCGGTCTAGCGGGGTGGAGACCCAGTACTTC. This translates into CSARAPRRSSGVETQYF.

As regards this clonotype: Its ends do not fully match the called genes, so a read error is possible. This rearrangement joins TRBV2 to TRBJ2-1; D could derive from TRBD1 or TRBD2 (6 bases each). This CDR3 region has 16 residues. In germline, CDR1 is SNHLY, CDR2 FYNNEI. This CDR3 is CASGDGGTDTQDFHPF. CDR3 in DNA: TGTGCCAGCGGGGACGGGGGCACAGATACGCAGGATTTTCACCCCTTC.

V and J are TRBV29-1 and TRBJ1-3; D is undetermined. Germline V gene sequence: CDR1 SQVTM, CDR2 ANQGSEA. This CDR3 is built from 14 residues. V dropped 3 bases and J dropped 0 bases, with 9 bases sitting between them. The CDR3 spells CSVDLDSSGNTIYF. In DNA, the CDR3 is TGCAGCGTTGATTTGGATAGCTCTGGAAACACCATATATTTT.

This chain connects TRBV7-6 to TRBJ1-1; D is ambiguous. Germline-derived CDR1 and CDR2 are SGHVS and FNYEAQ. The CDR3 sequence is 13 residues long. V was clipped by 6 bases and J by 3 bases, with 11 bases between them. The CDR3 nucleotides are TGTGCCAGCAGGGTTGGTAGGCACACTGAAGCTTTCTTT. It codes for CASRVGRHTEAFF.

In the case of this clonotype: At one boundary the junction diverges from the germline segment, which might be a read error. The chain carries TRBV19 and TRBJ2-7; no clear D gene. The CDR3 length is 14 residues. Germline V gene lookup returns CDR1 LNHDA and CDR2 SQIVND (reference sequence). The CDR3 protein is CASSDGPETYNEHF. The CDR3 bases are TGTGCCAGCAGTGATGGCCCGGAGACCTACAATGAGCACTTC. The whole variable domain, filled in from reference TRBV19 and TRBJ2-7, reads DGGITQSPKYLFRKEGQNVTLSCEQNLNHDAMYWYRQDPGQGLRLIYYSQIVNDFQKGDIAEGYSVSREKKESFPLTVTSAQKNPTAFYLCASSDGPETYNEHFGPGTRLTVT.

This chain uses TRBV11-1 with TRBJ1-1; a possible D gene is TRBD1 (5 bases). Germline lookup yields CDR1 SGHAT and CDR2 FQDESV (reference sequence). The CDR3 spans 15 residues. Between the trimmed V and J ends, which lost 8 bases and 1 base, there was a span of 17 bases. For the CDR3, the DNA is TGTGCCAGCTCACAAAATGTAAGGGGGAACACTGAAGCTTTCTTT. Protein product: CASSQNVRGNTEAFF.

The V gene is TRBV6-1, the J gene TRBJ2-7; possibly TRBD1 or TRBD2 for D (8 bases each). V was shortened by 6 bases and J by 2 bases, with 20 bases between the two germline ends. Per the germline V gene, CDR1 is MNHNS and CDR2 is SASEGT. The CDR3 has 16 residues. The DNA for the CDR3 is TGTGCCAGCAGCCGGCGGGGGGACAGGAGACCCTACGAGCAGTACTTC. Translation: CASSRRGDRRPYEQYF.

This clonotype was seen once. In DNA, the CDR3 is TGTCGCTGCACTGATAGCTTGATCAATGAGCAGTTCTTC. As protein: CRCTDSLINEQFF. The V gene is TRBV2, the J gene TRBJ2-1; D not resolved. CDR3 length: 13 residues. In germline, CDR1 is SNHLY, CDR2 FYNNEI.

The chain has TRBV6-2 or TRBV6-3 and TRBJ2-7, with TRBD2 identical over 8 bases. From germline, CDR1 is MNHEY and CDR2 SVGEGT. The CDR3 runs 17 residues. V shed 7 bases and J 2 bases; nucleotides not matched to a gene: 16. CDR3: CASTEPGEGSGAYEQYV. CDR3 DNA: TGTGCCAGCACCGAACCAGGGGAAGGTAGCGGGGCCTACGAGCAGTACGTC.

The chain couples TRBV7-2 to TRBJ2-6, with D possibly matching TRBD2 (5 bases). V was trimmed by 5 bases and J by 11 bases, leaving 25 bases between them. The CDR3 length is 17 residues. Germline loops: CDR1 SGHTA, CDR2 FQGNSA. CDR3 DNA: TGTGCCAGCAGCCTTACTAGGGCAATGAGCGGTTCTTACGTCCTGACTTTC. This translates into CASSLTRAMSGSYVLTF.

The chain combines TRBV7-9 with TRBJ1-1; D may be TRBD1 (5 bases). Germline lookup yields CDR1 SEHNR and CDR2 FQNEAQ (reference sequence). The CDR3 contains 15 residues. Trimming removed 4 bases from V and 5 bases from J, with 17 bases in between. CDR3 in DNA: TGTGCCAGCAGCTGTCAAAGGGGCGGGAGGACTGAAGCTTTCTTT. Encoded protein: CASSCQRGGRTEAFF.

V gene TRBV7-9 combines with J gene TRBJ1-1, with a tentative D call TRBD1 (5 bases). V lost 1 base and J lost 13, with 22 bases in between. There are 15 residues in the CDR3. The germline gives CDR1 SEHNR, CDR2 FQNEAQ (reference sequence). For the CDR3, the DNA is TGTGCCAGCAGCTTAGTCCTGGCAGGGATCATTTTTGGTTTCTTT. Translation: CASSLVLAGIIFGFF.

As to this clonotype: At one end the junction does not follow the germline gene, possibly because of a read error. The chain recombines TRBV2 with TRBJ2-1; perhaps TRBD2 as D (6 bases). This CDR3 is built from 15 residues. Germline V gene lookup returns CDR1 SNHLY and CDR2 FYNNEI. The CDR3 is CASSGAGTATNEEFF. The CDR3 DNA reads TGTGCCAGCAGTGGGGCAGGGACTGCGACCAATGAAGAGTTCTTT.

The chain has TRBV5-6 and TRBJ2-1, with 7 bases identical to TRBD2. The CDR3 sequence is 15 residues long. J lost 8 bases, V lost 1 base, and 9 bases had no gene match. Germline loops: CDR1 SGHDT, CDR2 YYEEEE. The CDR3 coding sequence is TGTGCCAGCAGCTTGTGGGGGAGCGGGAAAGATGAGCAGTTCTTC. This sequence encodes CASSLWGSGKDEQFF.

The genes are TRBV7-7 and TRBJ2-3; TRBD1 might be the D (5 bases). The J call may be faulty, since TRBJ1-5 better matches the DNA end. Germline assignment: CDR1 SSHAT and CDR2 FNYEAQ (reference sequence). There are 13 residues in the CDR3. The CDR3, as DNA: TGTGCTCCCAGGGACGGGGCCTCAGCTCCGCAGCATTTT. Translation: CAPRDGASAPQHF.

As concerns this clonotype: No conserved phenylalanine or tryptophan is present at the end of the CDR3, so a read error is the likely explanation. Because the CDR3's place on the DNA is in doubt, the DNA is left out and the CDR3 is given as listed by TCRdb. The V gene is TRBV2, the J gene TRBJ2-1; the D segment call TRBD1 is taken from the table without a DNA check. Including both end residues, the CDR3 is 16 amino acids long. The germline V gene has CDR1 SNHLY and CDR2 FYNNEI. CDR3 sequence: CASGDGGANAQDLEFC.

This clonotype has just one count. One end of the junction varies from germline; a read error may be responsible. The chain is built from TRBV7-9 and TRBJ2-3; 9 bases align to TRBD2. Germline CDR1 SEHNR, CDR2 FQNEAQ (reference sequence). This CDR3 is built from 16 residues. For the CDR3, the DNA is TGTGCCAGCAGCTTTGAAAGAAGCGGGGGGACCGATAAGCAGTATTTT. It yields the protein CASSFERSGGTDKQYF.

About this clonotype itself: Germline is not matched at one junction end, which may reflect a read error. The chain links TRBV7-3 to TRBJ2-3, with D unclear. The germline gives CDR1 SGHTA, CDR2 FQGTGA. CDR3 length: 13 amino acids. CDR3 sequence (DNA): TGTGCCAGCTCGAACGAGGCCAACGCCGTTGAACACTTT. Translation gives CASSNEANAVEHF.

V usage is TRBV20-1 and J usage is TRBJ2-5; weak D call: TRBD1 (6 bases). From germline, CDR1 is DFQATT and CDR2 SNEGSKA (reference sequence). This CDR3 spans 15 amino acids. V was shortened by 1 base and J by 2 bases, with 14 bases between the two germline ends. Written as DNA, the CDR3 is TGCAGTGCTAGAGCCGGGGACACAGCACAAGAGACCCAGTACTTC. Its protein product is CSARAGDTAQETQYF.